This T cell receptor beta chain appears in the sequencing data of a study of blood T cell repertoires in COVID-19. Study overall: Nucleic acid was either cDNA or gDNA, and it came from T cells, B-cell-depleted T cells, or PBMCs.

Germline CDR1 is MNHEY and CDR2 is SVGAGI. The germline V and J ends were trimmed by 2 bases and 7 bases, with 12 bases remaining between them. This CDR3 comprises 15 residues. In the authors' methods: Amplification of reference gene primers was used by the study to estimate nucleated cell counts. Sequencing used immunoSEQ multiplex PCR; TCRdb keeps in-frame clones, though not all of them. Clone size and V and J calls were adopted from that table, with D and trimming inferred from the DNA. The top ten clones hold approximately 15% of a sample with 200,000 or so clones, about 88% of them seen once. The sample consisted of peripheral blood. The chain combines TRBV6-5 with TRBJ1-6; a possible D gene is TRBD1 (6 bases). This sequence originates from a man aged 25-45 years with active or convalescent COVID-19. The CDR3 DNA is TGTGCCAGCAGTTACAGGACAGATGGGAATTCACCCCTCCACTTT. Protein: CASSYRTDGNSPLHF.